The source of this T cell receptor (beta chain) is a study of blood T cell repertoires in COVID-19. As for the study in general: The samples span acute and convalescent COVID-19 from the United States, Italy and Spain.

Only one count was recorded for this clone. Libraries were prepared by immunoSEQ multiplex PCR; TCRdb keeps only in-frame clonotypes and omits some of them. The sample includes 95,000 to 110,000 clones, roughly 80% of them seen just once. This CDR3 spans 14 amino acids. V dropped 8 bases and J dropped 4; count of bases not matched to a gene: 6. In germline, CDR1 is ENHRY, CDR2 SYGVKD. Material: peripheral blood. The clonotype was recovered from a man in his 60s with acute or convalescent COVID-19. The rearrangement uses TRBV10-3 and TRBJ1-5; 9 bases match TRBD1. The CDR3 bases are TGTGCCATCGGCGACAGGGGGATTAATCAGCCCCAGCATTTT. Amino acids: CAIGDRGINQPQHF.